The TCR beta chain under discussion was sequenced for a study of T cell changes during pregnancy in multiple sclerosis. Some clones are missing from TCRdb's copy, which holds only in-frame ones; the method was immunoSEQ multiplex PCR. The sample consists of roughly 52,000 clones, approximately 94% of them appearing once. The CDR3 is made up of 15 amino acids. V shed 0 bases and J shed 6 bases, with 14 bases lying between them. The germline gives CDR1 MNHEY, CDR2 SVGAGI. This material consisted of CD8+ T cells from peripheral blood mononuclear cells, taken before pregnancy. This clonotype was sampled from a female donor with multiple sclerosis, enrolled in a pregnancy study. The chain uses TRBV6-5 and TRBJ1-2, with D possibly TRBD1 on 5 matching bases. CDR3 protein: CASSYSTTVVDGYTF. The CDR3 bases are TGTGCCAGCAGTTACTCGACGACAGTGGTGGATGGCTACACCTTC.